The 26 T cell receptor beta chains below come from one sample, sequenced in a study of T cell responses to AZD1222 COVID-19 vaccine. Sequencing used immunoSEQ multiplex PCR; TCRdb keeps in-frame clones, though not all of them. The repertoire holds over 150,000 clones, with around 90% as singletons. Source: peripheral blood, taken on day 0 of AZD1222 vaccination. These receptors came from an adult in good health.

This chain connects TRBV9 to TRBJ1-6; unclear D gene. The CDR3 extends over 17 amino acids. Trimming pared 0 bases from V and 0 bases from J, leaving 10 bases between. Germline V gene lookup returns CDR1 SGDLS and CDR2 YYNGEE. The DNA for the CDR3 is TGTGCCAGCAGCGTAGGAATGGAGAGCTCCTATAATTCACCCCTCCACTTT. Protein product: CASSVGMESSYNSPLHF.

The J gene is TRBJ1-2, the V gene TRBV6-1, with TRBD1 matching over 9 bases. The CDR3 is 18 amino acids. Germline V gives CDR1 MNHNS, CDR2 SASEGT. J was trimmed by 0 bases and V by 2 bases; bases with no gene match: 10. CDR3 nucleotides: TGTGCCAGCAGTGAATTTAGCCCGGGACAGGGCTCTAACTATGGCTACACCTTC. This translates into CASSEFSPGQGSNYGYTF.

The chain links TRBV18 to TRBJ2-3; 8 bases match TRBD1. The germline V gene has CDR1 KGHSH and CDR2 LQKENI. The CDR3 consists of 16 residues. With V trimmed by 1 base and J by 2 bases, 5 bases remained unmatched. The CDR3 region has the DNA TGTGCCAGCTCACCACGACAGGGGCAAAACACAGATACGCAGTATTTT. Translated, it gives CASSPRQGQNTDTQYF.

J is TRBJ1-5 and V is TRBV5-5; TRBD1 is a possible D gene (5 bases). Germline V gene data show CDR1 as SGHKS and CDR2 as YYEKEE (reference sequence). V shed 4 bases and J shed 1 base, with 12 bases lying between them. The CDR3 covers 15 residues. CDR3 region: CASSRTTGSNQPQHF. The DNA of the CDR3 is TGTGCCAGCAGCCGGACAACTGGCAGCAATCAGCCCCAGCATTTT.

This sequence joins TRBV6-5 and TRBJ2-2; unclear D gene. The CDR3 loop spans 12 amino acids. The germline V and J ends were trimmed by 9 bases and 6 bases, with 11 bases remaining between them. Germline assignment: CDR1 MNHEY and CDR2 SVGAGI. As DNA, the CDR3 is TGTGCCAGTCTAAATGAGGCCGGGGAGCTGTTTTTT. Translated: CASLNEAGELFF.

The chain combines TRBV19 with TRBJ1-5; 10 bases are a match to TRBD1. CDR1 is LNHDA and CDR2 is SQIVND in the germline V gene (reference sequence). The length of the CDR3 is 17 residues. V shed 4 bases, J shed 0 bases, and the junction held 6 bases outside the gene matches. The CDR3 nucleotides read TGTGCCAGTAGTACGACAGGGGGCCTTTATAGCAATCAGCCCCAGCATTTT. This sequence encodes CASSTTGGLYSNQPQHF.

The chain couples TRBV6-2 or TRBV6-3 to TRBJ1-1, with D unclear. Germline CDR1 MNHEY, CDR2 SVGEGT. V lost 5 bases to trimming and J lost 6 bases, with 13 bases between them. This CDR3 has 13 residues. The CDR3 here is CASSRGAGAEAFF. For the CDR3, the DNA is TGTGCCAGCAGTCGGGGAGCTGGTGCTGAAGCTTTCTTT.

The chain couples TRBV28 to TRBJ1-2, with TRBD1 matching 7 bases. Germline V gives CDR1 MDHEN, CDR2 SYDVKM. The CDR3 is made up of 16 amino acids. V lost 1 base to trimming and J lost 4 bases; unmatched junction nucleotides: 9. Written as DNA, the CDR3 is TGTGCCAGCAGTTTATTCCCAAGGGGGCAGGGCTATGGCTACACCTTC. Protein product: CASSLFPRGQGYGYTF.

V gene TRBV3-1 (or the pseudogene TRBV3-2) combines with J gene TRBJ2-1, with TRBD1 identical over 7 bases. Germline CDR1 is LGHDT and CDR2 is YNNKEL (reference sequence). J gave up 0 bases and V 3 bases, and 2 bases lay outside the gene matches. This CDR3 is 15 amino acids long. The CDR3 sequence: CASSQDRCSYNEQFF. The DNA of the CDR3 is TGTGCCAGCAGCCAGGACAGGTGCTCCTACAATGAGCAGTTCTTC.

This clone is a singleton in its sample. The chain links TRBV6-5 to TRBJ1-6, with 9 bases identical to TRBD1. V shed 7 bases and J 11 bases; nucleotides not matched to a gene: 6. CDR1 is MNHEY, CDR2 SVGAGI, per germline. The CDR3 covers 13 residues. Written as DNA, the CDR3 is TGTGCCAGCACAACAGGGGGCAGTACACCCCTCCACTTT. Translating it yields CASTTGGSTPLHF.

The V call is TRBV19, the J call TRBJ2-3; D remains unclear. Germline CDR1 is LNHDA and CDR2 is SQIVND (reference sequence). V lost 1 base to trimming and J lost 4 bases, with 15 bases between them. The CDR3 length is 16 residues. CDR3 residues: CASSIGRQLTSDTQYF. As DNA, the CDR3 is TGTGCCAGTAGTATAGGCCGGCAACTGACTTCAGATACGCAGTATTTT.

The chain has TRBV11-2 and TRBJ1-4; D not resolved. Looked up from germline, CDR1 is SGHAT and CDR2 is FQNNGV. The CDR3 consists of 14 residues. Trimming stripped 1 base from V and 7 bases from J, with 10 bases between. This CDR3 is CASSLVTMGEKLFF. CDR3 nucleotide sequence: TGTGCCAGCAGCTTAGTGACTATGGGTGAAAAACTGTTTTTT.

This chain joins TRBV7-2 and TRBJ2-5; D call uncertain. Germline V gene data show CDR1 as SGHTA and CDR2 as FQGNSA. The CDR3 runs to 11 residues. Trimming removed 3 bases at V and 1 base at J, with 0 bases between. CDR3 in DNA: TGTGCCAGCAGCTTCCAAGAGACCCAGTACTTC. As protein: CASSFQETQYF. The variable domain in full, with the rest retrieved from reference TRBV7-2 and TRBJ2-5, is GAGVSQSPSNKVTEKGKDVELRCDPISGHTALYWYRQSLGQGLEFLIYFQGNSAPDKSGLPSDRFSAERTGGSVSTLTIQRTQQEDSAVYLCASSFQETQYFGPGTRLLVL.

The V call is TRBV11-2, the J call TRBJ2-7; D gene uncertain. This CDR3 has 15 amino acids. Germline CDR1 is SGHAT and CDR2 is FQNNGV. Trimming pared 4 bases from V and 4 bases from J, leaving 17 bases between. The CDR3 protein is CASSSAPAAGYEQYF. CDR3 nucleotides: TGTGCCAGCAGCTCGGCGCCTGCGGCTGGATACGAGCAGTACTTC.

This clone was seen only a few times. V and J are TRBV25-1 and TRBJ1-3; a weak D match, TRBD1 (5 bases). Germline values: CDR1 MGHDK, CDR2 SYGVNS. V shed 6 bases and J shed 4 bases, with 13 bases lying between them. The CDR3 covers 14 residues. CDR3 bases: TGTGCCAGCAGGGCCGACAGTGCGGGAAACACCATATATTTT. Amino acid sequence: CASRADSAGNTIYF.

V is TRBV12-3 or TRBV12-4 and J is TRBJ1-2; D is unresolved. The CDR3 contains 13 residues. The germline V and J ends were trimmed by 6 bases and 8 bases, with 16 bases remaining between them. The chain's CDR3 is CASRIGPVGGYTF. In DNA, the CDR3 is TGTGCCAGCAGAATCGGACCGGTGGGCGGCTACACCTTC.

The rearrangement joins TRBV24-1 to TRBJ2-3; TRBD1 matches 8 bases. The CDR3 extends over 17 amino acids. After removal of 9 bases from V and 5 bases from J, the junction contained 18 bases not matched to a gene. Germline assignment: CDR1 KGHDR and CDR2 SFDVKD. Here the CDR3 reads CATQNPPGQATKDTQYF. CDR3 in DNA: TGTGCCACCCAAAACCCGCCGGGACAGGCAACAAAAGATACGCAGTATTTT.

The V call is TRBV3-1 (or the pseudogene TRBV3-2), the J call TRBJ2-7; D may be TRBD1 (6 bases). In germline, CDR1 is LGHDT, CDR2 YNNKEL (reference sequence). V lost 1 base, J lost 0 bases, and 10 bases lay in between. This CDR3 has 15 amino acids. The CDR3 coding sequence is TGTGCCAGCAGCCAAGTGCAGGGGTTCTCCTACGAGCAGTACTTC. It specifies CASSQVQGFSYEQYF.

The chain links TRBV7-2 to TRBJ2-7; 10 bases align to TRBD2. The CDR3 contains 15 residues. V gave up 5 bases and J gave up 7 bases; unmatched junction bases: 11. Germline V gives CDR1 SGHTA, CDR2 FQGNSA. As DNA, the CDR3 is TGTGCCAGCAGCCCTTTAGGTAGCGGGGGGCGGGAGCAGTACTTC. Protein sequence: CASSPLGSGGREQYF.

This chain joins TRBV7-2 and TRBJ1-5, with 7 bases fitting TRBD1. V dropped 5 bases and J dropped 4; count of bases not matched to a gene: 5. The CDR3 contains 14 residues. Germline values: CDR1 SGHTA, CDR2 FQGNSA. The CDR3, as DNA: TGTGCCAGCAGCCTGTGGGGACAGAATCAGCCCCAGCATTTT. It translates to CASSLWGQNQPQHF.

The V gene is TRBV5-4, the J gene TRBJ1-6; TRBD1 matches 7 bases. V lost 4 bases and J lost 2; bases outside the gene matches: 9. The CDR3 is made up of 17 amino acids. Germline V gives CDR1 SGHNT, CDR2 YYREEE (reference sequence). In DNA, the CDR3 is TGTGCCAGCAGCGCGGAGGCAGGGGGAACCTATAATTCACCCCTCCACTTT. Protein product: CASSAEAGGTYNSPLHF. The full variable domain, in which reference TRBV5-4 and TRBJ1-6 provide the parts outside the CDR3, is ETGVTQSPTHLIKTRGQQVTLRCSSQSGHNTVSWYQQALGQGPQFIFQYYREEENGRGNFPPRFSGLQFPNYSSELNVNALELDDSALYLCASSAEAGGTYNSPLHFGNGTRLTVT.

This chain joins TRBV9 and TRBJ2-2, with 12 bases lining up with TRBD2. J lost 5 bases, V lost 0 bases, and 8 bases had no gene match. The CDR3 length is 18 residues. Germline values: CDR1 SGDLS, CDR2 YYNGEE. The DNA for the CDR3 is TGTGCCAGCAGCGTAGGCGCTAGCGGGGGGGCTTGGACCGGGGAGCTGTTTTTT. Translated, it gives CASSVGASGGAWTGELFF. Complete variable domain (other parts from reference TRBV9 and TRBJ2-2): DSGVTQTPKHLITATGQRVTLRCSPRSGDLSVYWYQQSLDQGLQFLIQYYNGEERAKGNILERFSAQQFPDLHSELNLSSLELGDSALYFCASSVGASGGAWTGELFFGEGSRLTVL.

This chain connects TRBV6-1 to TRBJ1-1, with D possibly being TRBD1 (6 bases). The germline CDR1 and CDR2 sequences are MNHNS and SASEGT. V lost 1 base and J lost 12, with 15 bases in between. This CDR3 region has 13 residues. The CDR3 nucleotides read TGTGCCAGCAGTGAAGGGGACAAGCTGAAACCTTTCTTT. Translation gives CASSEGDKLKPFF.

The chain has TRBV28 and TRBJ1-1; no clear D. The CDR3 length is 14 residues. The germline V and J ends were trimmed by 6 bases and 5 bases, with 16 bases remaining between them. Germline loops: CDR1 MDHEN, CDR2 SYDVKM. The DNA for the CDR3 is TGTGCCAGCAGGGTGGCCGTCGGTGGGACTGAAGCTTTCTTT. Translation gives CASRVAVGGTEAFF.

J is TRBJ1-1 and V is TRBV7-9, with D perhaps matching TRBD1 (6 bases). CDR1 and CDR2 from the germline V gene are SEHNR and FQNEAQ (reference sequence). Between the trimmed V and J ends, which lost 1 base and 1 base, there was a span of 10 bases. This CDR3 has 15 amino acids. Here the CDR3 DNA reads TGTGCCAGCAGCTTAGGTACAGGGAGGAACACTGAAGCTTTCTTT. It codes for CASSLGTGRNTEAFF.

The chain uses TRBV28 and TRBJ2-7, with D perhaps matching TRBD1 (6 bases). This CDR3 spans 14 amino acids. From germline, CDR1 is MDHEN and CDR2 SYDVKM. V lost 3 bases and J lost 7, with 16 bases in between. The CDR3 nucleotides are TGTGCCAGCAGTTTGGGACATCCGATAGGGGAGCAGTACTTC. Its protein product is CASSLGHPIGEQYF.